These T cell receptor beta chains were read from a single sample in a study of T cell repertoires in cytomegalovirus infection. Via MiXCR, TCRdb re-called the reads, giving one row per CDR3 protein. This table holds 100,000 to 150,000 distinct CDR3 sequences, more than 7% found once. The sequenced sample consisted of PBMCs. The receptors here all came from a human donor in good health (CMV status not recorded). Some clones in this sample may be carry-over from other donors' samples. Each CDR3 is given with its conserved first and last residue. A D gene is named only where the DNA matches it firmly. Only some rows state a clone size, as once, few, many or a class for expanded clones.

V gene	clone size	J gene	D gene	CDR3 DNA	CDR3 protein
TRBV7-8	-	TRBJ2-2	-	TGTGCCAGCAGCTTACGGGTGGAGTCCGGGGAGCTGTTTTTT	CASSLRVESGELFF
TRBV12-3/TRBV12-4	many	TRBJ1-2	-	TGTGCCAGCAGTTTAGGACCAGGTTATGGCTACACCTTC	CASSLGPGYGYTF
TRBV6-2/TRBV6-3	-	TRBJ2-3	-	TGTGCCAGCAGTTACTCCCGGACATTGGATACGCAGTATTTT	CASSYSRTLDTQYF
TRBV10-3	many	TRBJ2-3	-	TGTGCCATCAGTGACCCCGACAGGGAGGTAACAGATACGCAGTATTTT	CAISDPDREVTDTQYF
TRBV7-9	many	TRBJ2-7	TRBD1	TGTGCCAGCAGCTGGGGACAGGGAGTCGAGCAGTACTTC	CASSWGQGVEQYF
TRBV7-9	many	TRBJ1-2	-	TGTGCCAGCAGCTATGGAACGGGTCCGAACTATGGCTACACCTTC	CASSYGTGPNYGYTF
TRBV5-1	many	TRBJ1-4	-	TGCGCCAGCAGGCGGCAGGAAAATGAAAAACTGTTTTTT	CASRRQENEKLFF
TRBV12-3/TRBV12-4	-	TRBJ1-2	-	TGTGCCAGCAGGCCTCCTAACTATGGCTACACCTTC	CASRPPNYGYTF
TRBV30	many	TRBJ2-1	TRBD2	TGTGCCTGGAGCTCACCCGTTACTAGCGGATCCTACAATGAGCAGTTCTTC	CAWSSPVTSGSYNEQFF
TRBV7-9	many	TRBJ2-5	TRBD2	TGTGCCAGCAGTCTTAGCGGGGGCCCCGCCCAGTACTTC	CASSLSGGPAQYF
TRBV6-5	many	TRBJ1-1	-	TGTGCCAGCAGTTACTCCGGGAGCAGAATGAACACTGAAGCTTTCTTT	CASSYSGSRMNTEAFF
TRBV20-1	few	TRBJ2-1	-	TGCAGTGCTACCTCACACTCCTACAATGAGCAGTTCTTC	CSATSHSYNEQFF
TRBV14	few	TRBJ1-1	-	TGTGCCAGCAGCCACCGGATTGGGGTTGGCACTGAAGCTTTCTTT	CASSHRIGVGTEAFF
TRBV7-3	many	TRBJ1-1	TRBD1	TGTGCCAGCAGCTCACGGACAGGGGGTACAGCTGAAGCTTTCTTT	CASSSRTGGTAEAFF
TRBV28	many	TRBJ2-7	-	TGTGCCACCCACAGGGAGGTCTACGAGCAGTACTTC	CATHREVYEQYF
TRBV6-5	many	TRBJ1-5	-	TGTGCCAGCAGTTACGGTGGGGGACAGCCCCAGCATTTT	CASSYGGGQPQHF
TRBV12-3/TRBV12-4	many	TRBJ2-3	TRBD1	TGTGCCAGCAGTTTGTCAGGGGGTGGCACAGATACGCAGTATTTT	CASSLSGGGTDTQYF
TRBV12-3/TRBV12-4	many	TRBJ1-6	-	TGTGCCAGCAGTTTAACCGAGACCGATAACTATAATTCACCCCTCCACTTT	CASSLTETDNYNSPLHF
TRBV29-1	-	TRBJ1-1	-	TGCAGCGTCCCCACCCCCACTTCCCAGACTGAAGCTTTCTTT	CSVPTPTSQTEAFF
TRBV12-3/TRBV12-4	many	TRBJ2-5	-	TGTGCCAGCAGCTCTAACCAGGGGTCGGAGACCCAGTACTTC	CASSSNQGSETQYF
TRBV12-3/TRBV12-4	many	TRBJ1-5	TRBD1	TGTGCCAGCAGCCGGGACAGAATATTAGATAGCAATCAGCCCCAGCATTTT	CASSRDRILDSNQPQHF
TRBV20-1	few	TRBJ1-1	-	TGCACTGTATCGAGGGACCCACTGGAAGCTTTCTTT	CTVSRDPLEAFF
TRBV24-1	many	TRBJ2-2	TRBD1	TGTGCCACCAGTGAACCACCTCAGGGGGCGAACACCGGGGAGCTGTTTTTT	CATSEPPQGANTGELFF
TRBV2	many	TRBJ2-1	-	TGTGCCAGCAGTGTTTGGGAACAGCAGTTCTTC	CASSVWEQQFF
TRBV6-1	many	TRBJ2-1	-	TGTGCCAGCAGTGAAGCAGGTGGGCCCTACAATGAGCAGTTCTTC	CASSEAGGPYNEQFF
TRBV28	many	TRBJ2-7	TRBD1	TGTGCCAGCAGTTTGGAGAGGACAGGGGAATGGGACGAGCAGTACTTC	CASSLERTGEWDEQYF
TRBV5-6	-	TRBJ2-1	TRBD2	TGTGCCAGCAGCGCCCGGGGACTAGCGGGGGGCTATAGCTCCTACAATGAGCAGTTCTTC	CASSARGLAGGYSSYNEQFF
TRBV15	-	TRBJ1-1	-	TGTGCCACCAGCAGAGATTGGGGGGGTGAAGCTTTCTTT	CATSRDWGGEAFF
TRBV20-1	many	TRBJ2-5	-	TGCAGTGCTAGAGTAGGGGGGGTCGGAGAGACCCAGTACTTC	CSARVGGVGETQYF
TRBV5-1	few	TRBJ2-1	-	TGCGCCAGCAGTTCCTCCGGCGTGAATTACAATGAGCAGTTCTTC	CASSSSGVNYNEQFF
TRBV12-3/TRBV12-4	many	TRBJ2-1	-	TGTGCCAGCAGCCTCCCAGGGGCCGGGGAGCAGTTCTTC	CASSLPGAGEQFF
TRBV7-2	many	TRBJ1-2	TRBD1	TGTGCCAGCAGCTTACTCACGGGGGGACAGGGTAGTGGCTACACCTTC	CASSLLTGGQGSGYTF
TRBV19	-	TRBJ2-2	-	TGTGCCAGTAGTACGGGCCCGAACACCGGGGAGCTGTTTTTT	CASSTGPNTGELFF
TRBV19	many	TRBJ2-4	TRBD2	TGTGCCACCCGCGGGAGGGGTACCTTAGCCAAAAACATTCAGTACTTC	CATRGRGTLAKNIQYF
TRBV24-1	-	TRBJ1-1	TRBD1	TGTGCCACCAGTGATCAATCCAGGGGGTTCCCTGAAGCTTTCTTT	CATSDQSRGFPEAFF
TRBV28	many	TRBJ1-1	-	TGTGCCAGCAGTTTACTCACCAGGGGTAATGAAGCTTTCTTT	CASSLLTRGNEAFF
TRBV5-1	-	TRBJ2-3	-	TGCGCCAGCAGCTTGGATAGGGGGACAGATACGCAGTATTTT	CASSLDRGTDTQYF
TRBV14	-	TRBJ2-7	-	TGTGCCAGCAGCCAAGGGCAGGGATTTTACGAGCAGTACTTC	CASSQGQGFYEQYF
TRBV5-4	many	TRBJ1-3	-	TGTGCCAGCAGCTTAGTCCCGGGGGCTGGAAACACCATATATTTT	CASSLVPGAGNTIYF
TRBV7-9	many	TRBJ2-2	TRBD1	TGTGCCAGCAGCTCGACAGGGGTCGAGGACGGGGAGCTGTTTTTT	CASSSTGVEDGELFF
TRBV19	many	TRBJ1-5	-	TGTGCCAGTAGTATGTTTAGCAATCAGCCCCAGCATTTT	CASSMFSNQPQHF
TRBV5-1	-	TRBJ1-1	-	TGCGCCAGCAGTTCTGGACAGCAAGGGACTGAAGCTTTCTTT	CASSSGQQGTEAFF
TRBV7-2	many	TRBJ2-1	-	TGTGCCAGCAGCTCTGGGGGCAGGCGGGAATCGGATGAGCAGTTCTTC	CASSSGGRRESDEQFF
TRBV29-1	-	TRBJ1-2	TRBD1	TGCAGCGCTGGGACAGGGGTTCGTGGCTACACCTTC	CSAGTGVRGYTF
TRBV20-1	many	TRBJ1-3	-	TGCAGTGCTAGATTTGGTCTTACAGACACCATATATTTT	CSARFGLTDTIYF
TRBV20-1	few	TRBJ2-3	-	TGCAGTGCCAGGGGCGCAGCCGCAGATACGCAGTATTTT	CSARGAAADTQYF
TRBV25-1	many	TRBJ2-5	-	TGTGCCAGCAGTGTCGGGGGTCAAGAGACCCAGTACTTC	CASSVGGQETQYF
TRBV28	many	TRBJ1-2	-	TGTGCCAGCAGTTCCGCGGGGCGGCCCCTTGGCTATGGCTACACCTTC	CASSSAGRPLGYGYTF
TRBV4-1	many	TRBJ1-5	-	TGCGCCAGCAGTCTGGGCTTAGGAGGTATGAATCAGCCCCAGCATTTT	CASSLGLGGMNQPQHF
TRBV25-1	-	TRBJ1-1	-	TGTGCCAGCAGAGAAACAGGGTTGACGAACACTGAAGCTTTCTTT	CASRETGLTNTEAFF
TRBV6-5	few	TRBJ2-3	-	TGTGCCAGCAGAGAACTAGGTTCCCACGAAGATACGCAGTATTTT	CASRELGSHEDTQYF
TRBV18	many	TRBJ1-4	TRBD1	TGTGCCAGCTCACCAGCCGAGGGGGCCGGTGAAAAACTGTTTTTT	CASSPAEGAGEKLFF
TRBV18	few	TRBJ1-5	-	TGTGCCAGCTCACCCGGGGTGGCTAGCAATCAGCCCCAGCATTTT	CASSPGVASNQPQHF
TRBV13	few	TRBJ2-3	-	TGTGCCAGCAGCCGGTCAGGCGGGGCAGCTAGCACAGATACGCAGTATTTT	CASSRSGGAASTDTQYF